This T cell receptor (beta chain) was sequenced during a study of vaccination and CD4 T cells after COVID-19. As to treatment: approximately 11-day PBMC culture with coronavirus spike peptide pools or control peptides (ViraFEST assay). Oncomine TCR Beta short-read sequencing was applied to DNA from cultured CD4+ T cells. TCRdb re-derived calls from the PCR reads in MiXCR, one entry per CDR3 protein. The sample has some 17,000 distinct CDR3 sequences, 60% to 65% seen once. Comments on this clonotype: Its antigen is unidentified.

Germline loops: CDR1 MGHDK, CDR2 SYGVNS. The CDR3 totals 13 residues. Trimming took 1 base from V and 6 from J, leaving 9 bases between them. Material: CD4+ T cells from blood, cultured in vitro. The origin of this receptor is a human donor who had recovered from COVID-19. V usage is TRBV25-1 and J usage is TRBJ1-1; unclear D gene. CDR3: CASSESTAAEAFF. CDR3 coding DNA: TGTGCCAGCAGTGAATCCACGGCGGCTGAAGCTTTCTTT.